Following are 22 T cell receptor beta chains from one sample sequenced in a study of shared clonotypes between healthy human individuals (dated by TCRdb to 2020 to 2021). Libraries were built with the immunoSEQ multiplex PCR assay. TCRdb re-hosts the immuneACCESS table, in-frame sequences only. Its copies lack some clones; in the studies checked, an unresolved V gene accounts for under half of them, and the cause for the rest is not known. The sample contains over 2 million clones, approximately 94% of them found a single time. The top ten clonotypes cover 1% to 1.3% of the sample. CD8 naive samples were CD45RO-negative cells positively selected for CCR7, giving a CD45RA+CCR7+ population that excluded TemRA cells. Material for sequencing was naive CD8+ T cells sorted from blood. The cell subset or site label here, explained by the study, means: CD45RA+CCR7+. These receptors came from a man between 18 and 35 years old in good health.

The rearrangement uses TRBV15 and TRBJ2-2, with no clear D. The CDR3 spans 16 residues. V was trimmed by 5 bases and J by 2 bases, leaving 15 bases between them. Germline loops: CDR1 LNHNV, CDR2 YYDKDF (reference sequence). As DNA, the CDR3 is TGTGCCACCAGCGATACGGTAGGAGACAACACCGGGGAGCTGTTTTTT. Its protein is CATSDTVGDNTGELFF.

This clone was seen a few times. The rearrangement uses TRBV7-6 and TRBJ2-5; D not resolved. Germline assignment: CDR1 SGHVS and CDR2 FNYEAQ. This CDR3 contains 12 residues. V dropped 0 bases and J dropped 1 base, with 0 bases sitting between them. The CDR3: CASSLAQETQYF. CDR3 coding DNA: TGTGCCAGCAGCTTAGCCCAAGAGACCCAGTACTTC.

This chain joins TRBV4-2 and TRBJ2-1; possible D gene TRBD2, 6 bases. The CDR3 extends over 17 amino acids. The ends were cut back, 0 bases at V and 4 bases at J, with 16 bases in the middle. Looked up from germline, CDR1 is LGHNA and CDR2 is YNFKEQ. DNA for the CDR3: TGTGCCAGCAGCCAAGAACCCCTAACGGGGGAGTACAATGAGCAGTTCTTC. It yields the protein CASSQEPLTGEYNEQFF.

As concerns this clone: The same CDR3 is also encoded by other DNA sequences in this sample. The rearrangement links TRBV9 to TRBJ1-2, with D possibly being TRBD1 (5 bases). Trimming cost V 0 bases and J 1 base, with 7 bases left between them. The CDR3 consists of 14 residues. Germline CDR1 reads SGDLS; CDR2 reads YYNGEE. In DNA, the CDR3 is TGTGCCAGCAGCGTAGGTGGGGGTAACTATGGCTACACCTTC. It specifies CASSVGGGNYGYTF. The whole variable domain, filled in from reference TRBV9 and TRBJ1-2, reads DSGVTQTPKHLITATGQRVTLRCSPRSGDLSVYWYQQSLDQGLQFLIQYYNGEERAKGNILERFSAQQFPDLHSELNLSSLELGDSALYFCASSVGGGNYGYTFGSGTRLTVV.

This clone occurred once. The rearrangement joins TRBV5-6 to TRBJ2-7; no clear D. The CDR3 has 14 residues. The V end was cut by 0 bases, the J end by 6 bases, with 13 bases between. Germline assignment: CDR1 SGHDT and CDR2 YYEEEE. The CDR3 sequence: CASSLDERPGEQYF. CDR3 coding DNA: TGTGCCAGCAGCTTGGACGAGAGGCCGGGCGAGCAGTACTTC. Supplemented by reference TRBV5-6 and TRBJ2-7, the full variable domain reads DAGVTQSPTHLIKTRGQQVTLRCSPKSGHDTVSWYQQALGQGPQFIFQYYEEEERQRGNFPDRFSGHQFPNYSSELNVNALLLGDSALYLCASSLDERPGEQYFGPGTRLTVT.

J is TRBJ2-7 and V is TRBV27; no clear D gene. Trimming took 0 bases from V and 3 from J, leaving 15 bases between them. Germline V gene lookup returns CDR1 MNHEY and CDR2 SMNVEV (reference sequence). The CDR3 consists of 16 residues. CDR3 residues: CASSLSPRAGDYEQYF. The CDR3 region has the DNA TGTGCCAGCAGTTTATCCCCTCGGGCAGGCGACTACGAGCAGTACTTC.

The chain recombines TRBV2 with TRBJ2-1; 11 nucleotides align to TRBD2. This CDR3 is built from 17 residues. With 7 bases clipped from V and 0 bases from J, the junction kept 8 bases outside the gene matches. The germline V gene has CDR1 SNHLY and CDR2 FYNNEI. This CDR3 is CASKTSGGYSSYNEQFF. In DNA, the CDR3 is TGTGCCAGCAAAACTAGCGGGGGATACAGCTCCTACAATGAGCAGTTCTTC. Complete variable domain (other parts from reference TRBV2 and TRBJ2-1): EPEVTQTPSHQVTQMGQEVILRCVPISNHLYFYWYRQILGQKVEFLVSFYNNEISEKSEIFDDQFSVERPDGSNFTLKIRSTKLEDSAMYFCASKTSGGYSSYNEQFFGPGTRLTVL.

The V and J genes are TRBV6-5 and TRBJ2-2, with 7 bases that match TRBD1. Unmatched junction bases numbered 4, after V lost 0 bases and J lost 6 bases. Germline assignment: CDR1 MNHEY and CDR2 SVGAGI. The CDR3 loop spans 15 amino acids. In nucleotides, the CDR3 is TGTGCCAGCAGTTACTCGAAGGGGGCTGCCGGGGAGCTGTTTTTT. It encodes CASSYSKGAAGELFF.

This chain uses TRBV13 with TRBJ2-7; D call uncertain. This CDR3 is 13 amino acids long. V lost 5 bases to trimming and J lost 3 bases, with 11 bases between them. Germline assignment: CDR1 PRHDT and CDR2 FYEKMQ (reference sequence). The CDR3 loop is CASSPSGLYEQYF. The CDR3 DNA reads TGTGCCAGCAGCCCCAGTGGTCTCTACGAGCAGTACTTC.

This clone has just a few counts. The rearrangement links TRBV5-5 to TRBJ1-6; D remains unclear. This CDR3 spans 16 amino acids. CDR1 and CDR2 (germline): SGHKS, YYEKEE (reference sequence). Trimming shortened V by 0 bases and J by 5 bases, and 12 bases separated the two germline ends. CDR3 amino acids: CASSLELPSDNSPLHF. The CDR3 region has the DNA TGTGCCAGCAGCTTGGAGCTCCCAAGCGATAATTCACCCCTCCACTTT.

The rearrangement uses TRBV29-1 and TRBJ2-5; TRBD1 aligns across 7 bases. CDR3 length: 12 residues. The germline V gene has CDR1 SQVTM and CDR2 ANQGSEA. Unmatched junction bases numbered 6, after V lost 4 bases and J lost 7 bases. In nucleotides, the CDR3 is TGCAGCGTTGTGGACAGGTTCGGGACCCAGTACTTC. It yields the protein CSVVDRFGTQYF.

This chain links TRBV10-3 with TRBJ2-5; D remains ambiguous. V lost 4 bases to trimming and J lost 5 bases, with 8 bases between them. Germline V gene data show CDR1 as ENHRY and CDR2 as SYGVKD. This CDR3 is built from 12 residues. The CDR3 region has the DNA TGTGCCATCAGTGGGGGAACTGAGACCCAGTACTTC. Its protein product is CAISGGTETQYF.

V is TRBV27 and J is TRBJ1-1; TRBD1 aligns across 9 bases. There are 14 residues in the CDR3. V gave up 5 bases and J gave up 5 bases; unmatched junction bases: 6. CDR1 is MNHEY, CDR2 SMNVEV, per germline (reference sequence). Here the CDR3 reads CASSEQGARTEAFF. The CDR3 region has the DNA TGTGCCAGCAGTGAACAGGGGGCGAGGACTGAAGCTTTCTTT.

This chain links TRBV5-8 with TRBJ2-7; a possible D gene is TRBD1 (6 bases). Trimming pared 0 bases from V and 0 bases from J, leaving 13 bases between. The germline V gene encodes CDR1 SGHTS and CDR2 YDEGEE. The CDR3 is 16 amino acids. The CDR3 DNA reads TGTGCCAGCAGCTTGGGTCACAGGGCGAGCTCCTACGAGCAGTACTTC. Translating gives CASSLGHRASSYEQYF. Full variable domain (outside the CDR3, taken from reference TRBV5-8 and TRBJ2-7): EAGVTQSPTHLIKTRGQQATLRCSPISGHTSVYWYQQALGLGLQFLLWYDEGEERNRGNFPPRFSGRQFPNYSSELNVNALELEDSALYLCASSLGHRASSYEQYFGPGTRLTVT.

This clone was seen once. Germline and junction disagree at one end, which may indicate a read error. The genes are TRBV7-8 and TRBJ2-1; 11 bases fit TRBD2. The CDR3 extends over 16 amino acids. Germline CDR1 SGHVS, CDR2 FQNEAQ. The DNA of the CDR3 is TGTGCCAGCAGCTTAGCGGGTAGCGGGGGGGCCATGGATCTAGTCTTC. It encodes CASSLAGSGGAMDLVF. The whole variable domain, remainder taken from reference TRBV7-8 and TRBJ2-1, is GAGVSQSPRYKVAKRGQDVALRCDPISGHVSLFWYQQALGQGPEFLTYFQNEAQLDKSGLPSDRFFAERPEGSVSTLKIQRTQQEDSAVYLCASSLAGSGGAMDLVFGPGTRLTVL.

The V call is TRBV27, the J call TRBJ2-3; tentatively, D is TRBD1 (5 bases). CDR3 length: 13 residues. With 8 bases removed from V and 3 bases from J, the gap between germline ends came to 12 bases. Germline lookup yields CDR1 MNHEY and CDR2 SMNVEV (reference sequence). The chain's CDR3 is CASSYRLTDTQYF. For the CDR3, the DNA is TGTGCCAGCTCCTACAGGCTTACAGATACGCAGTATTTT.

V is TRBV5-1 and J is TRBJ2-1; 10 nucleotides align to TRBD2. Looked up from germline, CDR1 is SGHRS and CDR2 is YFSETQ. The CDR3 has 17 residues. Trimming at V came to 1 base and at J to 2 bases, leaving 6 bases not matched to a gene. The CDR3 nucleotides are TGCGCCAGCAGCTTGCGGCCCGGACTAGCGGCCTACAATGAGCAGTTCTTC. Amino acid sequence: CASSLRPGLAAYNEQFF. The variable domain in full, completed from reference TRBV5-1 and TRBJ2-1, reads KAGVTQTPRYLIKTRGQQVTLSCSPISGHRSVSWYQQTPGQGLQFLFEYFSETQRNKGNFPGRFSGRQFSNSRSEMNVSTLELGDSALYLCASSLRPGLAAYNEQFFGPGTRLTVL.

This clone was seen just once. J is TRBJ2-2 and V is TRBV5-1, with D unresolved. The germline V gene has CDR1 SGHRS and CDR2 YFSETQ. V was pared by 3 bases and J by 4 bases, with 4 bases between. The CDR3 is made up of 12 amino acids. The CDR3 DNA is TGCGCCAGCAGCTGGACCACCGGGGAGCTGTTTTTT. This gives the protein CASSWTTGELFF.

The chain couples TRBV14 to TRBJ2-7; D is unresolved. This CDR3 has 13 residues. V lost 4 bases and J 3 bases, leaving 10 bases between the germline ends. Germline V lookup: CDR1 SGHDN, CDR2 FVKESK. CDR3 sequence (DNA): TGTGCCAGCAGCCCACGGACGGACTACGAGCAGTACTTC. Amino acid sequence: CASSPRTDYEQYF. The full variable domain, completed using reference TRBV14 and TRBJ2-7, is EAGVTQFPSHSVIEKGQTVTLRCDPISGHDNLYWYRRVMGKEIKFLLHFVKESKQDESGMPNNRFLAERTGGTYSTLKVQPAELEDSGVYFCASSPRTDYEQYFGPGTRLTVT.

The sample holds one count of this clone. The genes are TRBV2 and TRBJ1-5; TRBD1 is a possible D gene (6 bases). The germline V and J ends were trimmed by 3 bases and 4 bases, with 13 bases remaining between them. Germline V gene lookup returns CDR1 SNHLY and CDR2 FYNNEI. This CDR3 is built from 15 residues. This CDR3 reads CASSEAWTANQPQHF. The CDR3 DNA is TGTGCCAGCAGTGAGGCTTGGACAGCAAATCAGCCCCAGCATTTT.

V and J are TRBV13 and TRBJ1-2; perhaps TRBD1 as D (6 bases). The V end lost 0 bases, the J end lost 3 bases, and 8 bases lay between the germline ends. CDR1 and CDR2 (germline): PRHDT, FYEKMQ (reference sequence). This CDR3 contains 14 residues. CDR3 nucleotides: TGTGCCAGCAGCTTAGGCCGACAGGACTATGGCTACACCTTC. This codes for CASSLGRQDYGYTF.

The V gene is TRBV27, the J gene TRBJ2-7; maybe TRBD1 (6 bases). Germline CDR1 reads MNHEY; CDR2 reads SMNVEV (reference sequence). The ends were cut back, 0 bases at V and 2 bases at J, with 11 bases in the middle. The CDR3 has 15 residues. CDR3 sequence: CASSLSADSPYEQYF. As DNA, the CDR3 is TGTGCCAGCAGTTTATCCGCGGACAGTCCCTACGAGCAGTACTTC.